This T cell receptor beta chain was documented in a study of graft-versus-host responses after intestinal transplantation. Whole-study context: Multivisceral, liver-intestinal, or isolated intestinal transplants were given to recipients. Anti-thymocyte globulin served as induction for all recipients, who then took tacrolimus and steroids for about 3 years.

The assay was immunoSEQ multiplex PCR, and TCRdb's table has in-frame clones only and misses some. The sample has roughly 110,000 clones, 87% seen once. Concerning this clone: Its specificity is not known.

Study outcomes and limitations: Levels of circulating GvH clones at their peak were associated with early post-transplant HvG declines. GvH clones appeared in recipient marrow, some first in ileum or blood.

The junction had 9 bases not matched to a gene; V was cut back by 2 bases and J by 5 bases. Germline V lookup: CDR1 SGHNT, CDR2 YYREEE (reference sequence). The CDR3 has 15 residues. The sequence was collected from a human donor who was the organ donor for an intestinal transplant. The sequences come from unstimulated CD4+ T cells sorted from spleen or lymph node cells, collected before transplant. J is TRBJ1-1 and V is TRBV5-4, with 7 bases matching TRBD1. CDR3 DNA: TGTGCCAGCAGCTTACAGGGGCGGTTTTATACTGAAGCTTTCTTT. Translation gives CASSLQGRFYTEAFF.